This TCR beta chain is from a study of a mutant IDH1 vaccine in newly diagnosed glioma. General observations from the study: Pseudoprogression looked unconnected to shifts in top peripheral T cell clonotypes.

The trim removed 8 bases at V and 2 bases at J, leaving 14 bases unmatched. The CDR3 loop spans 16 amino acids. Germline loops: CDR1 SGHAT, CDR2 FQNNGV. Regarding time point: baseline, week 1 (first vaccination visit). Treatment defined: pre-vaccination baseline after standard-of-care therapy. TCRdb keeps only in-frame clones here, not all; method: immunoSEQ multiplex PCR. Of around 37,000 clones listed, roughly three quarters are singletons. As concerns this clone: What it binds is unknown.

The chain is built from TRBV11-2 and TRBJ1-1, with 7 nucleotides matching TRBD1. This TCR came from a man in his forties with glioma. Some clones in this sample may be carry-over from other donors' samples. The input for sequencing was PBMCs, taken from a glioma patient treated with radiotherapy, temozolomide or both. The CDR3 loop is CASVDYRGPVNTEAFF. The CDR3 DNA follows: TGTGCCAGCGTCGACTACAGGGGTCCCGTCAACACTGAAGCTTTCTTT. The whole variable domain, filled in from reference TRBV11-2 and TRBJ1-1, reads EAGVAQSPRYKIIEKRQSVAFWCNPISGHATLYWYQQILGQGPKLLIQFQNNGVVDDSQLPKDRFSAERLKGVDSTLKIQPAKLEDSAVYLCASVDYRGPVNTEAFFGQGTRLTVV.